These 28 T cell receptor beta chains came from one sample sequenced in a study of memory CD4+ T cells and cytomegalovirus serostatus. Clones were read by immunoSEQ multiplex PCR, and TCRdb kept only the in-frame ones, dropping some. Altogether roughly 50,000 clones are present, over 75% being singletons, with the ten largest covering 0.75% to 0.85%. The sort gate was single viable CD3+CD4+CD8-CD45RO+ cells for memory CD4+ T cells. The sequenced sample was memory CD4+ T cells from blood. The receptor set was obtained from an adult in good health and CMV-seronegative.

The chain links TRBV28 to TRBJ2-2, with 12 bases that match TRBD2. This CDR3 has 15 amino acids. The V gene's germline CDR1 is MDHEN and CDR2 SYDVKM. Trimming at V came to 5 bases and at J to 7 bases, leaving 5 bases not matched to a gene. DNA for the CDR3: TGTGCCAGCAGTCCTAGCGGGAGGGCCGGCGGGGAGCTGTTTTTT. It yields the protein CASSPSGRAGGELFF.

This clone was found a few times. The J gene is TRBJ2-7, the V gene TRBV9, with 9 positions matching TRBD2. The trim removed 7 bases at V and 1 base at J, leaving 6 bases unmatched. The CDR3 is 14 amino acids. The germline CDR1 and CDR2 sequences are SGDLS and YYNGEE. CDR3 nucleotide sequence: TGTGCCAGCTCCCGGACTAGCGTATCCTACGAGCAGTACTTC. This translates into CASSRTSVSYEQYF. Filled out from reference TRBV9 and TRBJ2-7, the complete variable domain reads DSGVTQTPKHLITATGQRVTLRCSPRSGDLSVYWYQQSLDQGLQFLIQYYNGEERAKGNILERFSAQQFPDLHSELNLSSLELGDSALYFCASSRTSVSYEQYFGPGTRLTVT.

The chain joins TRBV30 to TRBJ2-1; 9 bases align to TRBD2. J lost 7 bases, V lost 2 bases, and 6 bases had no gene match. This CDR3 spans 14 amino acids. Per germline, CDR1 GTSNPN and CDR2 SVGIG (reference sequence). In DNA form, the CDR3 reads TGTGCCTGGAGTAGAGTAGCGGGAGTGAATGAGCAGTTCTTC. As protein: CAWSRVAGVNEQFF. The full variable domain, with the rest looked up from reference TRBV30 and TRBJ2-1, is SQTIHQWPATLVQPVGSPLSLECTVEGTSNPNLYWYRQAAGRGLQLLFYSVGIGQISSEVPQNLSASRPQDRQFILSSKKLLLSDSGFYLCAWSRVAGVNEQFFGPGTRLTVL.

The chain links TRBV2 to TRBJ1-2; 7 bases line up with TRBD1. The germline gives CDR1 SNHLY, CDR2 FYNNEI. This CDR3 comprises 15 residues. J was trimmed by 4 bases and V by 7 bases; bases with no gene match: 12. CDR3 sequence reads: CASTGGGRDLYGYTF. CDR3 DNA: TGTGCCAGCACCGGAGGGGGCCGCGACCTCTATGGCTACACCTTC.

This clone was counted once. The V gene is TRBV2, the J gene TRBJ2-1, with TRBD2 identical over 12 bases. V was clipped by 0 bases and J by 6 bases; unmatched bases: 3. This CDR3 spans 16 amino acids. Germline CDR1 is SNHLY and CDR2 is FYNNEI. This chain's CDR3 is CASSEARLAGANEQFF. CDR3 nucleotide sequence: TGTGCCAGCAGTGAAGCGAGACTAGCGGGAGCCAATGAGCAGTTCTTC. The variable domain in full, with the rest retrieved from reference TRBV2 and TRBJ2-1, is EPEVTQTPSHQVTQMGQEVILRCVPISNHLYFYWYRQILGQKVEFLVSFYNNEISEKSEIFDDQFSVERPDGSNFTLKIRSTKLEDSAMYFCASSEARLAGANEQFFGPGTRLTVL.

The gene calls are TRBV6-1 and TRBJ1-1; no reliable D call. CDR1 is MNHNS and CDR2 is SASEGT in the germline V gene. Trimming stripped 0 bases from V and 5 bases from J, with 4 bases between. The CDR3 is 12 residues long. CDR3 nucleotides: TGTGCCAGCAGTGAAGCTCGGACTGAAGCTTTCTTT. Residues: CASSEARTEAFF.

The chain links TRBV7-8 to TRBJ1-3; a possible D gene is TRBD1 (5 bases). Trimming took 1 base from V and 4 from J, leaving 8 bases between them. There are 14 residues in the CDR3. Per germline, CDR1 SGHVS and CDR2 FQNEAQ. CDR3 sequence reads: CASSLDAGGNTIYF. The CDR3 region has the DNA TGTGCCAGCAGCTTAGATGCAGGGGGAAACACCATATATTTT.

The chain links TRBV18 to TRBJ2-7, with D perhaps TRBD1 (6 bases). V lost 4 bases to trimming and J lost 5 bases, with 9 bases between them. This CDR3 has 12 amino acids. Germline V gene lookup returns CDR1 KGHSH and CDR2 LQKENI. Here the CDR3 reads CASSRNRDEQYF. Written as DNA, the CDR3 is TGTGCCAGCTCACGAAACAGGGACGAGCAGTACTTC.

The chain combines TRBV5-1 with TRBJ2-7, with 8 bases lining up with TRBD2. CDR1 and CDR2 (germline): SGHRS, YFSETQ. This CDR3 contains 16 residues. J gave up 6 bases and V 0 bases, and 11 bases lay outside the gene matches. The CDR3 nucleotides read TGCGCCAGCAGCTTGGGGAGTAGCGGGATGATTCGCGAGCAGTACTTC. Translated: CASSLGSSGMIREQYF.

In this sample, this clone turned up once. J is TRBJ2-7 and V is TRBV15, with D maybe TRBD2 (5 bases). CDR3 size: 15 residues. V shed 2 bases and J shed 6 bases, with 17 bases lying between them. Germline V lookup: CDR1 LNHNV, CDR2 YYDKDF (reference sequence). This CDR3 reads CATSRPIGPLVEQYF. CDR3 bases: TGTGCCACCAGCAGACCCATAGGGCCACTAGTCGAGCAGTACTTC.

The chain uses TRBV10-3 and TRBJ2-1; TRBD2 matches at 13 bases. V shed 0 bases, J shed 7 bases, and the junction held 3 bases outside the gene matches. Germline values: CDR1 ENHRY, CDR2 SYGVKD. CDR3 length: 16 amino acids. CDR3 DNA sequence: TGTGCCATCAGTGAGTCTGGACTAGCGGGAGTAAATGAGCAGTTCTTC. Translated, it gives CAISESGLAGVNEQFF.

This clone turned up a few times. The rearrangement joins TRBV5-6 to TRBJ2-4; D unclear. This CDR3 is 12 amino acids long. Trimming removed 3 bases at V and 5 bases at J, with 6 bases between. The germline V gene encodes CDR1 SGHDT and CDR2 YYEEEE. The CDR3 bases are TGTGCCAGCAGCTCGTTCCAAAACATTCAGTACTTC. As protein: CASSSFQNIQYF.

A word on this clone: The junction and the germline gene differ at one end; a read error may be behind it. The chain carries TRBV6-5 and TRBJ1-5; D remains unclear. This CDR3 is 12 amino acids long. Per the germline V gene, CDR1 is MNHEY and CDR2 is SVGAGI. The CDR3 loop is CASSYPAWSRSF. The CDR3 region has the DNA TGTGCCAGCAGTTACCCGGCATGGTCGAGAAGTTTT.

This clone was seen a few times. The chain couples TRBV28 to TRBJ1-3, with D maybe TRBD1 (5 bases). V lost 5 bases to trimming and J lost 4 bases, with 12 bases between them. CDR1 is MDHEN, CDR2 SYDVKM, per germline. The length of the CDR3 is 14 residues. The CDR3 loop is CASSREAGGNTIYF. As DNA, the CDR3 is TGTGCCAGCAGTCGAGAGGCAGGGGGAAACACCATATATTTT.

This clone is medium-sized (0.01 to 0.1%). The chain links TRBV28 to TRBJ2-4; maybe TRBD2 (6 bases). The CDR3 contains 15 residues. V was trimmed by 3 bases and J by 0 bases, leaving 9 bases between them. Germline V gene sequence: CDR1 MDHEN, CDR2 SYDVKM. CDR3 DNA: TGTGCCAGCAGTTTTAGCGGAGGAGCCAAAAACATTCAGTACTTC. Its translation is CASSFSGGAKNIQYF.

The rearrangement links TRBV5-1 to TRBJ2-3; 9 positions match TRBD2. From germline, CDR1 is SGHRS and CDR2 YFSETQ. V lost 0 bases and J lost 6; bases outside the gene matches: 8. The CDR3 length is 16 residues. CDR3 nucleotides: TGCGCCAGCAGCTTGGCCTCGGCTAGCGGGATGGATACGCAGTATTTT. It specifies CASSLASASGMDTQYF.

The chain has TRBV7-6 and TRBJ2-7; D uncertain. The CDR3 loop spans 15 amino acids. The V and J ends lost 1 base and 4 bases respectively, with 14 bases between them. Germline V gives CDR1 SGHVS, CDR2 FNYEAQ. The CDR3 region is CASSLGPGPQYEQYF. The CDR3 nucleotides are TGTGCCAGCAGCTTAGGCCCAGGACCCCAATACGAGCAGTACTTC.

The J gene is TRBJ1-2, the V gene TRBV29-1, with unresolved D. Germline CDR1 is SQVTM and CDR2 is ANQGSEA. The V end was cut by 7 bases, the J end by 4 bases, with 16 bases between. CDR3 length equals 13 residues. CDR3 in DNA: TGCAGCGCCCGCCATCCGTCAACCTATGGCTACACCTTC. Residues: CSARHPSTYGYTF. The full variable domain, rest sourced from reference TRBV29-1 and TRBJ1-2, is SAVISQKPSRDICQRGTSLTIQCQVDSQVTMMFWYRQQPGQSLTLIATANQGSEATYESGFVIDKFPISRPNLTFSTLTVSNMSPEDSSIYLCSARHPSTYGYTFGSGTRLTVV.

Only a few counts were recorded for this clone. The J gene is TRBJ2-7, the V gene TRBV27, with 7 nucleotides matching TRBD1. The CDR3 runs 13 residues. Germline CDR1 is MNHEY and CDR2 is SMNVEV (reference sequence). Trimming removed 4 bases from V and 1 base from J; junction bases left unmatched: 1. DNA of the CDR3: TGTGCCAGCAGTTGGGACAGTTCCTACGAGCAGTACTTC. It translates to CASSWDSSYEQYF.

The chain uses TRBV30 and TRBJ1-1, with D perhaps TRBD1 (6 bases). Between the trimmed V and J ends, which lost 4 bases and 5 bases, there was a span of 14 bases. This CDR3 comprises 13 residues. Germline CDR1 GTSNPN, CDR2 SVGIG (reference sequence). The CDR3 DNA is TGTGCCTGGACGGGGGCGAGAGGAACTGAAGCTTTCTTT. Protein: CAWTGARGTEAFF.

Written as DNA, the CDR3 is TGTGCCAGCAGCCCGGGACAGGGGGCCTCTTCAGTCACTGAAGCTTTCTTT. Its translation: CASSPGQGASSVTEAFF. The chain uses TRBV5-4 and TRBJ1-1; 12 nucleotides agree with TRBD1. J lost 4 bases, V lost 4 bases, and 11 bases had no gene match. Germline CDR1 is SGHNT and CDR2 is YYREEE (reference sequence). The CDR3 sequence is 17 residues long.

The DNA of the CDR3 is TGTGCCAGCACCCAAAGCCCAGGAGTCTACGAGCAGTACTTC. The encoded protein is CASTQSPGVYEQYF. The chain uses TRBV28 and TRBJ2-7; D remains unclear. CDR1 is MDHEN and CDR2 is SYDVKM in the germline V gene. This CDR3 has 14 residues. V was trimmed by 7 bases and J by 3 bases, leaving 16 bases between them.

The genes are TRBV5-1 and TRBJ1-2, with 8 bases that match TRBD1. CDR3 length equals 16 residues. V was clipped by 0 bases and J by 8 bases; unmatched bases: 12. Germline assignment: CDR1 SGHRS and CDR2 YFSETQ. CDR3 bases: TGCGCCAGCAGCTTGGCAGGGGGCGGAACAGGGGACGGCTACACCTTC. Protein: CASSLAGGGTGDGYTF.

This clone was observed a handful of times. This chain uses TRBV4-1 with TRBJ1-4; the D is unclear. The CDR3 spans 16 residues. In germline, CDR1 is MGHRA, CDR2 YSYEKL. V dropped 0 bases and J dropped 10 bases, with 18 bases sitting between them. DNA of the CDR3: TGCGCCAGCAGCCAAGAACCAGGCCAACGTCTCGGAAAACTGTTTTTT. This sequence encodes CASSQEPGQRLGKLFF.

V usage is TRBV4-1 and J usage is TRBJ1-2; no definite D call. V was clipped by 4 bases and J by 4 bases, with 19 bases between them. The germline V gene has CDR1 MGHRA and CDR2 YSYEKL. The CDR3 has 16 amino acids. CDR3 amino acids: CASSRGEQSIFYGYTF. The CDR3 DNA reads as TGCGCCAGCAGCCGCGGGGAACAGTCGATTTTCTATGGCTACACCTTC.

Note on this clone: This sample also contains other DNA sequences that code for the same CDR3. V gene TRBV5-4 combines with J gene TRBJ1-6; 8 bases are shared with TRBD1. The CDR3 extends over 15 amino acids. The germline gives CDR1 SGHNT, CDR2 YYREEE (reference sequence). The junction had 5 bases not matched to a gene; V was cut back by 3 bases and J by 6 bases. The CDR3 DNA is TGTGCCAGCAGCTCCGGACAGGGAGGTAATTCACCCCTCCACTTT. Protein product: CASSSGQGGNSPLHF.

The rearrangement links TRBV19 to TRBJ1-3, with D perhaps matching TRBD1 (6 bases). V was clipped by 10 bases and J by 4 bases, with 17 bases between them. CDR1 and CDR2 (germline): LNHDA, SQIVND (reference sequence). CDR3 length: 14 amino acids. Written as DNA, the CDR3 is TGTGCCACAAAACAGGGAACGGGAGGAAACACCATATATTTT. As protein: CATKQGTGGNTIYF.

The rearrangement uses TRBV29-1 and TRBJ1-5; D ambiguous. V lost 4 bases and J 5 bases, leaving 12 bases between the germline ends. Germline assignment: CDR1 SQVTM and CDR2 ANQGSEA. This CDR3 is built from 13 residues. CDR3 protein: CSVALAVDQPQHF. For the CDR3, the DNA is TGCAGCGTTGCTTTGGCGGTCGATCAGCCCCAGCATTTT.